This is a list of T cell receptor beta chains from one sample in a study of shared clonotypes between healthy human individuals. TCRdb's table, derived via immunoSEQ multiplex PCR, lists solely in-frame clones and lacks some. Of over a million clones listed, 78% were seen once; the top ten hold 0.6% to 0.7%. Material: memory CD4+ T cells from PBMCs. These receptors originate from a man younger than 35 in good health. Some clones in this sample may be carry-over from other donors' samples. The CDR3 runs from the conserved cysteine through the conserved F or W. D genes are given only for firm matches. Clone size is shown for a subset of rows, as once, few, many or a class of expanded clone.

j_call v_call d_call clone_size cdr3_aa cdr3_nt
TRBJ2-5 TRBV6-1 - - CASRGEAQETQYF TGTGCCAGCAGAGGTGAAGCCCAAGAGACCCAGTACTTC
TRBJ2-5 TRBV28 - - CASSPLGDGETQYF TGTGCCAGCAGCCCTTTGGGGGACGGAGAGACCCAGTACTTC
TRBJ2-2 TRBV27 - many CASSPQTGRARELFF TGTGCCAGCAGTCCCCAGACAGGGAGGGCACGGGAGCTGTTTTTT
TRBJ2-7 TRBV28 TRBD2 - CASTKRRTSGTYEQYF TGTGCCAGCACAAAGCGCCGGACTAGCGGGACGTACGAGCAGTACTTC
TRBJ2-1 TRBV7-3 - many CASSSQGNHFYNEQFF TGTGCCAGCAGCTCGCAGGGAAATCACTTCTACAATGAGCAGTTCTTC
TRBJ2-1 TRBV6-5 TRBD2 - CASRTLAGGHDEQFF TGTGCCAGCAGGACATTAGCGGGAGGGCACGATGAGCAGTTCTTC
TRBJ2-1 TRBV7-2 TRBD2 - CASSPPPAGVVWGEQFF TGTGCCAGCAGCCCCCCGCCAGCGGGAGTGGTCTGGGGTGAGCAGTTCTTC
TRBJ2-3 TRBV30 TRBD1 - CAWSGKGGLPDTQYF TGTGCCTGGAGTGGGAAAGGGGGCCTCCCAGATACGCAGTATTTT
TRBJ2-3 TRBV5-8 - - CASSLETRGGADTQYF TGTGCCAGCAGCTTGGAGACCAGGGGTGGGGCAGATACGCAGTATTTT
TRBJ1-2 TRBV10-3 TRBD1 - CAISARQGDYGYTF TGTGCCATCAGTGCGAGGCAGGGGGACTATGGCTACACCTTC
TRBJ1-1 TRBV7-2 - - CASSPWPTEAFF TGTGCCAGCAGCCCGTGGCCCACTGAAGCTTTCTTT
TRBJ2-7 TRBV28 - - CASSRGEGVYEQYF TGTGCCAGCAGTCGCGGTGAGGGGGTATACGAGCAGTACTTC
TRBJ2-7 TRBV5-6 - - CASSRQPYEQYF TGTGCCAGCAGCCGACAGCCCTACGAGCAGTACTTC
TRBJ1-1 TRBV28 - once CASSGGRWGTEAFF TGTGCCAGCAGTGGAGGCAGGTGGGGGACTGAAGCTTTCTTT
TRBJ2-1 TRBV27 TRBD2 - CASSPHSGERGNEQFF TGTGCCAGCAGTCCCCATAGCGGAGAGCGGGGCAATGAGCAGTTCTTC
TRBJ2-6 TRBV6-5 - - CASRLPGANVLTF TGTGCCAGCCGCCTCCCTGGGGCCAACGTCCTGACTTTC
TRBJ1-1 TRBV27 - - CASRPRESAEAFF TGTGCCAGCAGGCCCCGAGAGAGCGCTGAAGCTTTCTTT
TRBJ2-7 TRBV7-8 - once CASSLICEQYF TGTGCCAGCAGCTTAATTTGCGAGCAGTACTTC
TRBJ1-2 TRBV30 - - CASGARGYGYTF TGTGCCAGTGGGGCCCGTGGCTATGGCTACACCTTC
TRBJ1-2 TRBV19 - - CASSIDRGGRGYTF TGTGCCAGTAGTATAGACAGGGGAGGACGCGGCTACACCTTC
TRBJ2-5 TRBV5-6 TRBD2 - CASSLAPSGRAETQYF TGTGCCAGCAGCTTGGCCCCCAGCGGGAGGGCAGAGACCCAGTACTTC
TRBJ2-2 TRBV28 TRBD2 once CASWPSGTRTGELFF TGTGCCAGCTGGCCTAGCGGAACTAGAACCGGGGAGCTGTTTTTT
TRBJ1-3 TRBV6-6 - - CASSYEFAGNTIYF TGTGCCAGCAGTTACGAGTTCGCTGGAAACACCATATATTTT
TRBJ2-1 TRBV11-3 - few CASSLGASSNEQFF TGTGCCAGCAGCTTAGGGGCTAGCAGTAATGAGCAGTTCTTC
TRBJ2-7 TRBV11-3 - - CASSPAGSYEQYF TGTGCCAGCAGCCCCGCAGGTTCCTACGAGCAGTACTTC
TRBJ2-3 TRBV28 - - CASSTPSSTDTQYF TGTGCCAGCTCTACCCCGTCGAGCACAGATACGCAGTATTTT
TRBJ2-5 TRBV4-2 TRBD1 - CASSQGTTGGETQYF TGTGCCAGCAGCCAAGGGACTACAGGGGGTGAGACCCAGTACTTC
TRBJ2-7 TRBV28 TRBD2 once CASSFTSGSPRKDF TGTGCCAGCAGTTTCACTAGCGGGAGTCCGCGCAAGGACTTC
TRBJ2-7 TRBV28 TRBD2 few CASRRTSGSSYEQYF TGTGCCAGCAGGCGAACTAGCGGGAGCTCCTACGAGCAGTACTTC
TRBJ2-3 TRBV5-4 TRBD2 - CASSPSLAGSTDTQYF TGTGCCAGCAGCCCCTCACTAGCGGGGAGCACAGATACGCAGTATTTT
TRBJ2-1 TRBV4-1 - - CASSQDLGSYNEQFF TGCGCCAGCAGCCAAGATCTTGGATCTTACAATGAGCAGTTCTTC
TRBJ2-4 TRBV9 - - CASSVGGTKNIQYF TGTGCCAGCAGCGTAGGGGGAACCAAAAACATTCAGTACTTC
TRBJ2-3 TRBV5-1 - - CASNKGTFTDTQYF TGCGCCAGCAATAAGGGGACATTCACAGATACGCAGTATTTT